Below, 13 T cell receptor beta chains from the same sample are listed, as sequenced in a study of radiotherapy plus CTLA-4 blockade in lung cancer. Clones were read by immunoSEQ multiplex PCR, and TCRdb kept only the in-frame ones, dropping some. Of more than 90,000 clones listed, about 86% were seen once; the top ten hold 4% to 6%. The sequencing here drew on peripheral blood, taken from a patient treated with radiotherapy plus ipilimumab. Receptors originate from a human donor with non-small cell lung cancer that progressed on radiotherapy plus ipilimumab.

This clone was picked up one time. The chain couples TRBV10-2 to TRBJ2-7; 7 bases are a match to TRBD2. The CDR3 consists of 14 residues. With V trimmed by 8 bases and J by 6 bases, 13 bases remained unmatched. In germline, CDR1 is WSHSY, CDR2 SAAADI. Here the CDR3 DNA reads TGCGCCAGCGGACACGGACTAGTTGGTAGCGAGCAGTACTTC. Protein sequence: CASGHGLVGSEQYF.

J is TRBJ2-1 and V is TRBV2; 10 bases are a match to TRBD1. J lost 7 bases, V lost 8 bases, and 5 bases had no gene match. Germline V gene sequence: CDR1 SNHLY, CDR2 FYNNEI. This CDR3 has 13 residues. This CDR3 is CASDRGRGNEQFF. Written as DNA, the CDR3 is TGTGCCAGCGACAGGGGGCGCGGGAATGAGCAGTTCTTC.

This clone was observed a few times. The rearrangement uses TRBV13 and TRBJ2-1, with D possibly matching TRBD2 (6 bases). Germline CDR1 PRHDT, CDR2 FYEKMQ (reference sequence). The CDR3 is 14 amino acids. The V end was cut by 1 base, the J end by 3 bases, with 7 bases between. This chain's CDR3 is CASSLVGGYNEQFF. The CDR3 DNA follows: TGTGCCAGCAGCTTAGTGGGGGGCTACAATGAGCAGTTCTTC. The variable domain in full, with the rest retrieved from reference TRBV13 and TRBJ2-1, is AAGVIQSPRHLIKEKRETATLKCYPIPRHDTVYWYQQGPGQDPQFLISFYEKMQSDKGSIPDRFSAQQFSDYHSELNMSSLELGDSALYFCASSLVGGYNEQFFGPGTRLTVL.

This CDR3 is CASSSSGTSGMSSYNEQFF. CDR3 DNA: TGCGCCAGCAGCTCCTCCGGGACTAGCGGGATGAGCTCCTACAATGAGCAGTTCTTC. The chain recombines TRBV5-1 with TRBJ2-1, with 13 bases that match TRBD2. CDR3 length equals 19 residues. Germline assignment: CDR1 SGHRS and CDR2 YFSETQ. After removal of 3 bases from V and 0 bases from J, the junction contained 9 bases not matched to a gene.

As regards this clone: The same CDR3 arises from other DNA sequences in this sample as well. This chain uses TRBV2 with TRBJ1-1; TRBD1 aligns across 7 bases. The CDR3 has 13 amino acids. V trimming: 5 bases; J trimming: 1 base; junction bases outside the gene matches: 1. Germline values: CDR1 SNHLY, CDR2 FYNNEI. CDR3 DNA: TGTGCCAGCAGTAGGGACAGGAACACTGAAGCTTTCTTT. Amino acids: CASSRDRNTEAFF.

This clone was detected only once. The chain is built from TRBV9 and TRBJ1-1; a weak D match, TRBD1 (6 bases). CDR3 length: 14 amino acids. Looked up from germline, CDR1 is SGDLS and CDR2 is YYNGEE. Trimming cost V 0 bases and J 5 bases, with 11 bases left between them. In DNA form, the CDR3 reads TGTGCCAGCAGCGTAGAGGGGGTGTGGACTGAAGCTTTCTTT. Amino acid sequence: CASSVEGVWTEAFF.

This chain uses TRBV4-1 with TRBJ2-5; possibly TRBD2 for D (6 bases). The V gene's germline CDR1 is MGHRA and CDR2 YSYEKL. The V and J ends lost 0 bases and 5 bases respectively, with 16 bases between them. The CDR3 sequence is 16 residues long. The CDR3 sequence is CASSQDRAAGRETQYF. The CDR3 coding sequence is TGCGCCAGCAGCCAAGATAGGGCGGCAGGGAGGGAGACCCAGTACTTC.

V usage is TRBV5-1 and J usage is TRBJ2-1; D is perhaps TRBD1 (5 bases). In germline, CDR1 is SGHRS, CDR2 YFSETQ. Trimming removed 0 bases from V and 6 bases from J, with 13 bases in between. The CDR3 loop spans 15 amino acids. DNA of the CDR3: TGCGCCAGCAGCTTGGCCACAGGATATCGCAATGAGCAGTTCTTC. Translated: CASSLATGYRNEQFF.

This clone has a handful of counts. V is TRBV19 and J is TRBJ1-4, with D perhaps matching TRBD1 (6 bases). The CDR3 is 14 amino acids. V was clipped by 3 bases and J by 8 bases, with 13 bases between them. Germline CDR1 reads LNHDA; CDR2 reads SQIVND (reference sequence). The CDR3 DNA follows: TGTGCCAGTAGTATGGAGGGGGTCGGGGAAAAACTGTTTTTT. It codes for CASSMEGVGEKLFF.

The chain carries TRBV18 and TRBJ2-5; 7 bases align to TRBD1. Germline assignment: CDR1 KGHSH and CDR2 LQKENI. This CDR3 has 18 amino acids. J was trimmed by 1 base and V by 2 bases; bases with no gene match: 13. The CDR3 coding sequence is TGTGCCAGCTCACCAGCTCTTTTACAGGGGTTAAGCCAAGAGACCCAGTACTTC. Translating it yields CASSPALLQGLSQETQYF.

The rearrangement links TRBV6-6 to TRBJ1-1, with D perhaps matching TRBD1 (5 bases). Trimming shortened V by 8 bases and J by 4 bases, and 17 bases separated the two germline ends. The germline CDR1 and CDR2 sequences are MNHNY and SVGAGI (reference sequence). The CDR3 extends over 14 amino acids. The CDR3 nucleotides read TGTGCCAGCGGGGGGGGGACGCGGGGCACTGAAGCTTTCTTT. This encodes CASGGGTRGTEAFF.

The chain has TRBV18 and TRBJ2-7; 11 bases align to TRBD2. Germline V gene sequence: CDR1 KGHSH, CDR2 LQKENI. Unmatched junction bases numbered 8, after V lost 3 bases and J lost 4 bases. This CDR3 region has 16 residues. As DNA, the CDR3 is TGTGCCAGCTCACCCTCTCTGACTAGCGGGAAATACGAGCAGTACTTC. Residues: CASSPSLTSGKYEQYF.

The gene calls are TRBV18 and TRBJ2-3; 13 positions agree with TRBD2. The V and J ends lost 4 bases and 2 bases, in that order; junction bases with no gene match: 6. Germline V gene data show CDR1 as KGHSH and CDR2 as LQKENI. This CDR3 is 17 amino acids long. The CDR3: CASSLLGTSGATDTQYF. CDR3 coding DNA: TGTGCCAGCTCACTGCTCGGGACTAGCGGGGCCACAGATACGCAGTATTTT. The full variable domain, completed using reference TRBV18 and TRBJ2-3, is NAGVMQNPRHLVRRRGQEARLRCSPMKGHSHVYWYRQLPEEGLKFMVYLQKENIIDESGMPKERFSAEFPKEGPSILRIQQVVRGDSAAYFCASSLLGTSGATDTQYFGPGTRLTVL.